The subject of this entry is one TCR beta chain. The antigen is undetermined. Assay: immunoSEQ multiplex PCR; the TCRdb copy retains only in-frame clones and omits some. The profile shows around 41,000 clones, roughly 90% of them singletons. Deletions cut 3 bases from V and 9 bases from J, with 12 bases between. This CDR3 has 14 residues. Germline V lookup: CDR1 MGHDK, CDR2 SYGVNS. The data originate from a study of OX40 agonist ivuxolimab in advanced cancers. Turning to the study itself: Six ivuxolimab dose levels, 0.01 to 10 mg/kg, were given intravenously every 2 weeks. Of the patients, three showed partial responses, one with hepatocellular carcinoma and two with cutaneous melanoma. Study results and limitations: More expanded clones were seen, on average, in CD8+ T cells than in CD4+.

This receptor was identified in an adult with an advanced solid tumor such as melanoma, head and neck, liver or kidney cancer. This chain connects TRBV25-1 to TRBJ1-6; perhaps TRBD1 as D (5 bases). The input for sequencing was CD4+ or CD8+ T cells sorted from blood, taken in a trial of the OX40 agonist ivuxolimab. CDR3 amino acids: CASSEPGLFSPLHF. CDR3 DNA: TGTGCCAGCAGTGAGCCGGGACTTTTTTCACCCCTCCACTTT.